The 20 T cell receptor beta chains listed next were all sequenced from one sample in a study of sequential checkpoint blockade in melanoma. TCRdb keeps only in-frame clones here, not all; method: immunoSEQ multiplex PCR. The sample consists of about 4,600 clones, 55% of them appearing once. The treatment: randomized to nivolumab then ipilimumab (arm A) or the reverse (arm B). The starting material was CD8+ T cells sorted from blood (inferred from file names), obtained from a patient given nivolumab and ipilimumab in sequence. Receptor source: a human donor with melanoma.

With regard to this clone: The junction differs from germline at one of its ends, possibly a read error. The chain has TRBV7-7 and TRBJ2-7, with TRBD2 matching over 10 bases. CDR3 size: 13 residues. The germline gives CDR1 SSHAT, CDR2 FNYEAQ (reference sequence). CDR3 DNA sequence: TGTGCTAGCAGCCTACTAGCGGGGAGCGAGCAGTACTTC. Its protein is CASSLLAGSEQYF.

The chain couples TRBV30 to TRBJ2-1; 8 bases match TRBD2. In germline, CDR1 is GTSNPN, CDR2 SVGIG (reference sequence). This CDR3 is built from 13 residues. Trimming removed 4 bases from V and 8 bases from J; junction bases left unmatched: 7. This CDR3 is CAWTLGLGDEQFF. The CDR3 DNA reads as TGTGCCTGGACCCTGGGACTAGGCGATGAGCAGTTCTTC.

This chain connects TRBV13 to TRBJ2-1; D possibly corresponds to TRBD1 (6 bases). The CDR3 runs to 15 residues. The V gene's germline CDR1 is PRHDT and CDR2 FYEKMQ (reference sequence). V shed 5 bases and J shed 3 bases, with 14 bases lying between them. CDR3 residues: CASSLDQGFYNEQFF. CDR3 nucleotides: TGTGCCAGCAGCCTGGACCAGGGGTTCTACAATGAGCAGTTCTTC.

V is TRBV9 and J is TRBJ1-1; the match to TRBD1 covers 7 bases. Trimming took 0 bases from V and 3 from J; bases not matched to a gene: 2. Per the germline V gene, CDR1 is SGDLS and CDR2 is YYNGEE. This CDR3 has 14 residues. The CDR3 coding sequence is TGTGCCAGCAGCGTAGCCACAGGGGACACTGAAGCTTTCTTT. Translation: CASSVATGDTEAFF.

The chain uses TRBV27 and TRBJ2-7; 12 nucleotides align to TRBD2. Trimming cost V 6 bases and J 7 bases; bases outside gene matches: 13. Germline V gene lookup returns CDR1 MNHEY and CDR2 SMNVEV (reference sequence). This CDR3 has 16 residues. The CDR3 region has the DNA TGTGCCAGCAGACAGGGACTAGCGGGCTCAATGGGGGAGCAGTACTTC. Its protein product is CASRQGLAGSMGEQYF.

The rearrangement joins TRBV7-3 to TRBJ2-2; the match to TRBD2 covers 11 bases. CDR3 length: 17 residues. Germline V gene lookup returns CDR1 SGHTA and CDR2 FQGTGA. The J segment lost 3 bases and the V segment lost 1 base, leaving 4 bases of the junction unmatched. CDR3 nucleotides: TGTGCCAGCAGCTTAAGGCTAGCGGGAGGTTACACCGGGGAGCTGTTTTTT. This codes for CASSLRLAGGYTGELFF.

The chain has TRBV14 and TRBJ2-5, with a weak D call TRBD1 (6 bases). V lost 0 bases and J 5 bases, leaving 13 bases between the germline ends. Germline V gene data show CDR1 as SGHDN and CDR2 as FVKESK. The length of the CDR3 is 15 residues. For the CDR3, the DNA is TGTGCCAGCAGCCAAGAGGCACAGGGTTTTGAGACCCAGTACTTC. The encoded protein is CASSQEAQGFETQYF.

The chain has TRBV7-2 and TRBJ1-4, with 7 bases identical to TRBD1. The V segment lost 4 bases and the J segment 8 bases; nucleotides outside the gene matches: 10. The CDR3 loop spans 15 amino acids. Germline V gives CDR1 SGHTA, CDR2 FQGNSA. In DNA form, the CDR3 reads TGTGCCAGCAGCTCGTCACAGGGGTGGGAAGAAAAACTGTTTTTT. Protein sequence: CASSSSQGWEEKLFF.

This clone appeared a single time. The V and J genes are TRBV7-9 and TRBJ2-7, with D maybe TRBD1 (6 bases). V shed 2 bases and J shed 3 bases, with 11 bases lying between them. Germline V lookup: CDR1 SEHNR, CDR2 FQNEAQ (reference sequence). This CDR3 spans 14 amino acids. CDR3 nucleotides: TGTGCCAGCAGCTTAAGGACAGTAGACTACGAGCAGTACTTC. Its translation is CASSLRTVDYEQYF.

The CDR3 loop reads CASSPNPRGGYTF. CDR3 DNA: TGTGCCAGTAGTCCCAACCCCCGGGGTGGCTACACCTTC. The V and J genes are TRBV19 and TRBJ1-2; D is undetermined. Germline CDR1 reads LNHDA; CDR2 reads SQIVND (reference sequence). V was shortened by 5 bases and J by 7 bases, with 14 bases between the two germline ends. The CDR3 runs to 13 residues.

The CDR3 reads CASSVEGAGPTGELFF. The CDR3 DNA follows: TGTGCCAGCAGCGTAGAGGGAGCCGGGCCGACCGGGGAGCTGTTTTTT. The chain employs TRBV9 and TRBJ2-2; perhaps TRBD2 as D (5 bases). This CDR3 spans 16 amino acids. V was shortened by 0 bases and J by 5 bases, with 14 bases between the two germline ends. Looked up from germline, CDR1 is SGDLS and CDR2 is YYNGEE.

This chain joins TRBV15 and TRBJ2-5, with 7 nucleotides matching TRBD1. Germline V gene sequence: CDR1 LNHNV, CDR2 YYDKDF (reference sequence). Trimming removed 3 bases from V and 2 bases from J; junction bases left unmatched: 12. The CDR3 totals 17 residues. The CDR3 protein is CATSRIAEGQHQETQYF. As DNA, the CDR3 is TGTGCCACCAGCAGGATAGCTGAGGGACAGCATCAAGAGACCCAGTACTTC.

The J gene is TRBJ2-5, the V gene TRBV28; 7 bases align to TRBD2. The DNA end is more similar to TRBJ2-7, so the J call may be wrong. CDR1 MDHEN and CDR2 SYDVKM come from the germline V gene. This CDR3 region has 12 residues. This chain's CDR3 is CASSLTGGEQYF. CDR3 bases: TGTGCCAGCAGTTTAACGGGGGGCGAGCAGTACTTC.

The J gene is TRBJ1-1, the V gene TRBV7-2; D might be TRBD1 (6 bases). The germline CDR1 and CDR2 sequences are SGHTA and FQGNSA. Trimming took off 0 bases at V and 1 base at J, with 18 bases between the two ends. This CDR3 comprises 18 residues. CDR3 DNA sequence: TGTGCCAGCAGCTTAGCGTTGACAGGTACTGACTCGAACACTGAAGCTTTCTTT. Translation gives CASSLALTGTDSNTEAFF.

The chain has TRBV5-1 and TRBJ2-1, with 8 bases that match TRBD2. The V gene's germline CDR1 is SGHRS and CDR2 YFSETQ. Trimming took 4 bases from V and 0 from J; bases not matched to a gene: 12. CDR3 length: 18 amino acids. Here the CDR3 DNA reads TGCGCCAGCAGCCCATCCATTACAGGGACTAGCTCCTACAATGAGCAGTTCTTC. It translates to CASSPSITGTSSYNEQFF.

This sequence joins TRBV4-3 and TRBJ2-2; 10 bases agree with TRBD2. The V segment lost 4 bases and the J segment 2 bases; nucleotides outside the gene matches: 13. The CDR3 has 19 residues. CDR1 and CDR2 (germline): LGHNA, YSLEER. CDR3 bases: TGCGCCAGCAGCCCCCGTTTTCCAGCGGGAGGGACTAACACCGGGGAGCTGTTTTTT. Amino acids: CASSPRFPAGGTNTGELFF.

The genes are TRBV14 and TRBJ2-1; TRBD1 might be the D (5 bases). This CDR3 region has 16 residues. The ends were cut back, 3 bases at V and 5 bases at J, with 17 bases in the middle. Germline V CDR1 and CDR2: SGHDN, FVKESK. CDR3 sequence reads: CASSQFLGAPNNEQFF. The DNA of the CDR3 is TGTGCCAGCAGCCAGTTTTTAGGGGCGCCCAACAATGAGCAGTTCTTC.

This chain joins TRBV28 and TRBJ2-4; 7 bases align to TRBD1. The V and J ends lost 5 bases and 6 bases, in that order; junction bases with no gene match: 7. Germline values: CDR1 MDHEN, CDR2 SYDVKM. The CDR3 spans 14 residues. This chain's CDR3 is CASSGDRALNIQYF. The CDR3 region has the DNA TGTGCCAGCAGTGGCGACAGGGCCTTAAACATTCAGTACTTC.

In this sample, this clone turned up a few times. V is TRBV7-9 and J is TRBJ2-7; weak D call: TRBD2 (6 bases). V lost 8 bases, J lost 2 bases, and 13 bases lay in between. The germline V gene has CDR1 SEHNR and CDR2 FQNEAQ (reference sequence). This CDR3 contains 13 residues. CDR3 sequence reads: CASSGGETYEQYF. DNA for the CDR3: TGTGCCAGCTCCGGGGGAGAGACCTACGAGCAGTACTTC.

The chain's CDR3 is CASSWTDNTEAFF. DNA for the CDR3: TGTGCCAGCAGTTGGACAGATAACACTGAAGCTTTCTTT. The chain uses TRBV7-3 and TRBJ1-1; D may be TRBD1 (6 bases). Germline CDR1 is SGHTA and CDR2 is FQGTGA. V was shortened by 6 bases and J by 2 bases, with 10 bases between the two germline ends. CDR3 size: 13 residues.